One and the same sample provided the 29 T cell receptor beta chains below, sequenced in a study of OX40 agonist ivuxolimab in advanced cancers. Measured with immunoSEQ multiplex PCR; TCRdb has only the in-frame clones, and not every one. Of 62,000 or so clones listed, approximately 84% are singletons. Material: CD4+ or CD8+ T cells sorted from blood, obtained in a trial of the OX40 agonist ivuxolimab. Every receptor here comes from an adult with an advanced solid tumor such as melanoma, head and neck, liver or kidney cancer.

The chain links TRBV6-5 to TRBJ2-7; D is ambiguous. The CDR3 runs to 12 residues. CDR1 is MNHEY and CDR2 is SVGAGI in the germline V gene. Trimming took off 0 bases at V and 7 bases at J, with 7 bases between the two ends. The CDR3: CASSYSLSEQYF. The DNA for the CDR3 is TGTGCCAGCAGTTACTCCCTCTCGGAGCAGTACTTC.

V usage is TRBV27 and J usage is TRBJ1-1, with a tentative D call TRBD1 (5 bases). V shed 6 bases and J shed 4 bases, with 12 bases lying between them. The CDR3 is 13 residues long. Germline V gene sequence: CDR1 MNHEY, CDR2 SMNVEV (reference sequence). The CDR3 DNA is TGTGCCAGCAGATTAACTGGGGGCACTGAAGCTTTCTTT. Translated: CASRLTGGTEAFF.

The chain employs TRBV11-3 and TRBJ2-2; 14 bases fit TRBD2. This CDR3 is 16 amino acids long. Losses at the gene ends were 5 bases for V and 3 bases for J; bases not matched to a gene: 2. The germline V gene encodes CDR1 SGHNT and CDR2 YENEEA. This CDR3 is CASSPGLAGDTGELFF. The CDR3 DNA reads TGTGCCAGCAGCCCGGGACTAGCGGGAGACACCGGGGAGCTGTTTTTT.

This sequence joins TRBV7-9 and TRBJ2-5, with a tentative D call TRBD1 (5 bases). The DNA matches TRBJ2-7 better at its end, which makes the J call doubtful. The CDR3 runs 12 residues. Germline loops: CDR1 SEHNR, CDR2 FQNEAQ (reference sequence). CDR3 residues: CASSWGRDEQYF. CDR3 in DNA: TGTGCCAGCAGTTGGGGCCGGGACGAGCAGTACTTC.

In this sample, this clone turned up a few times. The chain employs TRBV27 and TRBJ1-6; D is unclear. Trimming shortened V by 6 bases and J by 3 bases, and 18 bases separated the two germline ends. The CDR3 sequence is 17 residues long. Germline lookup yields CDR1 MNHEY and CDR2 SMNVEV (reference sequence). The CDR3: CASSLEGAQLYNSPLHF. The CDR3 DNA reads as TGTGCCAGCAGCTTAGAGGGAGCGCAACTCTATAATTCACCCCTCCACTTT.

This clone occurred a few times. V is TRBV7-6 and J is TRBJ1-2; D remains ambiguous. The length of the CDR3 is 13 residues. The germline V gene encodes CDR1 SGHVS and CDR2 FNYEAQ. The germline V and J ends were trimmed by 4 bases and 9 bases, with 15 bases remaining between them. Written as DNA, the CDR3 is TGTGCCAGCAGCTCCAATCAGGTGCGTAGCTACACCTTC. Its translation: CASSSNQVRSYTF.

The V call is TRBV19, the J call TRBJ2-2, with TRBD1 matching over 7 bases. Germline V gives CDR1 LNHDA, CDR2 SQIVND (reference sequence). V was clipped by 4 bases and J by 1 base; unmatched bases: 3. CDR3 length: 15 amino acids. The CDR3 nucleotides are TGTGCCAGTAGTACGACAGGGAAGAACACCGGGGAGCTGTTTTTT. Its protein product is CASSTTGKNTGELFF.

The gene calls are TRBV14 and TRBJ1-4, with 7 positions matching TRBD1. With V trimmed by 1 base and J by 7 bases, 12 bases remained unmatched. Germline CDR1 reads SGHDN; CDR2 reads FVKESK. This CDR3 has 17 amino acids. This CDR3 reads CASSQGFGRQGIEKLFF. CDR3 nucleotides: TGTGCCAGCAGCCAAGGTTTCGGGAGACAGGGTATTGAAAAACTGTTTTTT.

This clone came up once. The V and J genes are TRBV13 and TRBJ1-6; 7 nucleotides match TRBD1. V lost 5 bases, J lost 9 bases, and 1 base stayed unmatched. Germline lookup yields CDR1 PRHDT and CDR2 FYEKMQ (reference sequence). This CDR3 region has 12 residues. The CDR3 reads CASSRTGSPLHF. CDR3 nucleotide sequence: TGTGCCAGCAGCCGGACAGGTTCACCCCTCCACTTT.

The chain carries TRBV7-8 and TRBJ1-4; a weak D match, TRBD1 (6 bases). Germline CDR1 is SGHVS and CDR2 is FQNEAQ. Trimming left V 1 base short and J 3 bases short, with 6 bases between. The CDR3 loop spans 14 amino acids. The CDR3 spells CASSLGTANEKLFF. The DNA of the CDR3 is TGTGCCAGCAGCTTAGGGACAGCTAATGAAAAACTGTTTTTT.

V is TRBV7-9 and J is TRBJ2-5; possible D gene TRBD1, 6 bases. CDR1 is SEHNR, CDR2 FQNEAQ, per germline (reference sequence). V was clipped by 8 bases and J by 0 bases, with 13 bases between them. The CDR3 contains 14 residues. The chain's CDR3 is CASSQGPYQETQYF. The DNA for the CDR3 is TGTGCCAGCTCCCAGGGGCCGTACCAAGAGACCCAGTACTTC.

This chain connects TRBV7-3 to TRBJ1-1, with unresolved D. The CDR3 runs to 13 residues. The germline V and J ends were trimmed by 0 bases and 1 base, with 3 bases remaining between them. Per germline, CDR1 SGHTA and CDR2 FQGTGA. The DNA for the CDR3 is TGTGCCAGCAGCTTAACAGGGAACACTGAAGCTTTCTTT. It yields the protein CASSLTGNTEAFF.

J is TRBJ2-7 and V is TRBV19, with TRBD1 matching over 9 bases. V shed 6 bases and J 7 bases; nucleotides not matched to a gene: 13. The CDR3 runs to 15 residues. Per germline, CDR1 LNHDA and CDR2 SQIVND (reference sequence). CDR3 nucleotide sequence: TGTGCCAGTAGCCGAGAGGACAGGGGAAAAGGGGAGCAGTACTTC. This encodes CASSREDRGKGEQYF. The variable domain in full, completed from reference TRBV19 and TRBJ2-7, reads DGGITQSPKYLFRKEGQNVTLSCEQNLNHDAMYWYRQDPGQGLRLIYYSQIVNDFQKGDIAEGYSVSREKKESFPLTVTSAQKNPTAFYLCASSREDRGKGEQYFGPGTRLTVT.

This clone was picked up one time. The rearrangement uses TRBV6-5 and TRBJ2-7, with D possibly called TRBD1 or TRBD2 (5 bases each). Germline V lookup: CDR1 MNHEY, CDR2 SVGAGI. The CDR3 extends over 15 amino acids. Trimming pared 6 bases from V and 2 bases from J, leaving 17 bases between. CDR3 in DNA: TGTGCCAGCAGCCCAACATTCGGGGCCACCTACGAGCAGTACTTC. It is translated as CASSPTFGATYEQYF.

This clone was seen just once. The V call is TRBV5-1, the J call TRBJ2-1; 8 nucleotides agree with TRBD1. The CDR3 contains 15 residues. V shed 0 bases and J 8 bases; nucleotides not matched to a gene: 7. From germline, CDR1 is SGHRS and CDR2 YFSETQ. In DNA, the CDR3 is TGCGCCAGCAGCTTGGCGACAGGGGCTTGGGATGAGCAGTTCTTC. This gives the protein CASSLATGAWDEQFF. The whole variable domain, remainder taken from reference TRBV5-1 and TRBJ2-1, is KAGVTQTPRYLIKTRGQQVTLSCSPISGHRSVSWYQQTPGQGLQFLFEYFSETQRNKGNFPGRFSGRQFSNSRSEMNVSTLELGDSALYLCASSLATGAWDEQFFGPGTRLTVL.

V and J are TRBV27 and TRBJ2-5, with TRBD2 matching over 9 bases. This CDR3 contains 14 residues. Germline lookup yields CDR1 MNHEY and CDR2 SMNVEV (reference sequence). V gave up 5 bases and J gave up 3 bases; unmatched junction bases: 4. Here the CDR3 reads CASSPLAGEETQYF. The CDR3 region has the DNA TGTGCCAGCAGTCCCTTAGCGGGGGAAGAGACCCAGTACTTC.

The J gene is TRBJ2-6, the V gene TRBV27; D may correspond to TRBD1 or TRBD2 (5 bases each). V was clipped by 9 bases and J by 3 bases, with 6 bases between them. The CDR3 consists of 12 residues. The germline CDR1 and CDR2 sequences are MNHEY and SMNVEV (reference sequence). In DNA, the CDR3 is TGTGCCAGGGGGGATGGGGCCAACGTCCTGACTTTC. Protein: CARGDGANVLTF.

V usage is TRBV14 and J usage is TRBJ2-3, with 10 bases matching TRBD1. The CDR3 is 15 amino acids. Losses at the gene ends were 3 bases for V and 9 bases for J; bases not matched to a gene: 9. CDR1 and CDR2 from the germline V gene are SGHDN and FVKESK. CDR3 in DNA: TGTGCCAGCAGCCAGAAGCAGGACAGGGGGATCACGCAGTATTTT. Amino acids: CASSQKQDRGITQYF.

A single count supports this clone. This chain links TRBV10-3 with TRBJ2-3; D not certain. The V gene lost 2 bases and the J gene lost 3 bases, with 15 bases spanning the gap. The germline gives CDR1 ENHRY, CDR2 SYGVKD. The CDR3 has 16 residues. This CDR3 reads CAISEIGGIRTDTQYF. The CDR3 nucleotides read TGTGCCATCAGTGAGATCGGTGGGATCAGGACAGATACGCAGTATTTT.

The chain links TRBV4-2 to TRBJ2-5; tentative D call: TRBD2 (5 bases). The DNA matches TRBJ2-7 better at its end, which makes the J call doubtful. CDR1 and CDR2 from the germline V gene are LGHNA and YNFKEQ. The length of the CDR3 is 14 residues. The CDR3 DNA is TGTGCCAGCAGCCAACGGGGAAGCGTCGACGAGCAGTACTTC. Its translation is CASSQRGSVDEQYF.

The rearrangement uses TRBV10-3 and TRBJ2-3; D is tentatively TRBD1 or TRBD2 (5 bases each). The CDR3 extends over 14 amino acids. CDR1 is ENHRY and CDR2 is SYGVKD in the germline V gene. The V end was cut by 4 bases, the J end by 2 bases, with 10 bases between. CDR3 sequence: CAISGLGTTDTQYF. CDR3 in DNA: TGTGCCATCAGTGGATTAGGGACCACAGATACGCAGTATTTT.

This clone has only one observation. The chain combines TRBV7-9 with TRBJ1-1; 9 nucleotides match TRBD1. CDR3 length equals 13 residues. Germline loops: CDR1 SEHNR, CDR2 FQNEAQ (reference sequence). The trim removed 4 bases at V and 10 bases at J, leaving 7 bases unmatched. DNA of the CDR3: TGTGCCAGCAGCTCGGGACAGGGTGATGGAGCTTTCTTT. Protein product: CASSSGQGDGAFF.

The CDR3 loop reads CASSIGGSYTDTQYF. The CDR3 region has the DNA TGTGCCAGTAGTATAGGTGGGAGCTACACAGATACGCAGTATTTT. The gene calls are TRBV19 and TRBJ2-3, with D tentatively TRBD2 (5 bases). Germline CDR1 reads LNHDA; CDR2 reads SQIVND (reference sequence). Trimming removed 1 base from V and 2 bases from J, with 10 bases in between. The CDR3 is made up of 15 amino acids.

V gene TRBV11-3 combines with J gene TRBJ2-1; D is undetermined. Trimming took off 3 bases at V and 2 bases at J, with 8 bases between the two ends. Germline V gene lookup returns CDR1 SGHNT and CDR2 YENEEA. CDR3 length equals 14 residues. The CDR3 is CASSFKATYNEQFF. The CDR3 region has the DNA TGTGCCAGCAGCTTTAAGGCTACCTACAATGAGCAGTTCTTC.

The chain joins TRBV7-2 to TRBJ2-7; D call uncertain. The ends were cut back, 2 bases at V and 2 bases at J, with 10 bases in the middle. Germline assignment: CDR1 SGHTA and CDR2 FQGNSA. This CDR3 region has 14 residues. The CDR3 reads CASSLHGYAYEQYF. For the CDR3, the DNA is TGTGCCAGCAGCTTACACGGCTACGCCTACGAGCAGTACTTC.

The J gene is TRBJ2-1, the V gene TRBV7-8; 11 bases map to TRBD2. Germline V lookup: CDR1 SGHVS, CDR2 FQNEAQ. This CDR3 is built from 15 residues. The J segment lost 4 bases and the V segment lost 8 bases, leaving 7 bases of the junction unmatched. The CDR3 DNA reads as TGTGCCAGCTGTAGCGGGAGGGCCTCTTACAATGAGCAGTTCTTC. Its translation: CASCSGRASYNEQFF. The full variable domain, its missing parts supplied by reference TRBV7-8 and TRBJ2-1, is GAGVSQSPRYKVAKRGQDVALRCDPISGHVSLFWYQQALGQGPEFLTYFQNEAQLDKSGLPSDRFFAERPEGSVSTLKIQRTQQEDSAVYLCASCSGRASYNEQFFGPGTRLTVL.

V and J are TRBV13 and TRBJ2-2; 10 bases map to TRBD2. There are 18 residues in the CDR3. From germline, CDR1 is PRHDT and CDR2 FYEKMQ (reference sequence). J was trimmed by 1 base and V by 5 bases; bases with no gene match: 10. The CDR3 DNA sequence: TGTGCCAGCAGCCCTTACTTAGCGGGAGGTGAGAACACCGGGGAGCTGTTTTTT. It yields the protein CASSPYLAGGENTGELFF.

The chain uses TRBV6-5 and TRBJ1-3; D not resolved. The V gene lost 1 base and the J gene lost 2 bases, with 6 bases spanning the gap. CDR3 length: 14 residues. Germline V gene sequence: CDR1 MNHEY, CDR2 SVGAGI. CDR3 sequence: CASSYFGTGNTIYF. The CDR3 DNA reads as TGTGCCAGCAGTTACTTCGGCACTGGAAACACCATATATTTT.

The gene calls are TRBV19 and TRBJ1-5, with TRBD1 matching 10 bases. The CDR3 is 16 residues long. The J segment lost 2 bases and the V segment lost 5 bases, leaving 6 bases of the junction unmatched. Germline lookup yields CDR1 LNHDA and CDR2 SQIVND (reference sequence). The CDR3, as DNA: TGTGCCAGTAGTCCCCAAGACAGGGGGCGCAATCAGCCCCAGCATTTT. This translates into CASSPQDRGRNQPQHF.